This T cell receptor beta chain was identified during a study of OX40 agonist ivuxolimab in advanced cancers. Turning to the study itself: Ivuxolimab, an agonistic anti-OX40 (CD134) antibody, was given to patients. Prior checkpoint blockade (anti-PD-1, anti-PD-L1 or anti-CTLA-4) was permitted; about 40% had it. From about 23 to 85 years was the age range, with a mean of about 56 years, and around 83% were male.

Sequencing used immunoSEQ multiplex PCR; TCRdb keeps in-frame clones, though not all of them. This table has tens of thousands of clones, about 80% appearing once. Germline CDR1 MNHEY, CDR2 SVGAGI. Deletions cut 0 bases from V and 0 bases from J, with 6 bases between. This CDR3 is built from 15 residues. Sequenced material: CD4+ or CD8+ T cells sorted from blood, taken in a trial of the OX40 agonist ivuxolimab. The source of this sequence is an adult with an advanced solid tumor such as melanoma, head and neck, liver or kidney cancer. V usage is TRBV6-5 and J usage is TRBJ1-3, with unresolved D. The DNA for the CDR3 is TGTGCCAGCAGTTACTCCGCGAGCTCTGGAAACACCATATATTTT. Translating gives CASSYSASSGNTIYF.